The TCR beta chain under discussion was sequenced for a study of blood T cells in healthy people across ages. The use of a sample-barcoded 5' primer and a J-beta primer mix characterized a second PCR of about 7 to 12 cycles. TCRdb fed the 5' RACE reads into MiXCR, producing one record per CDR3 protein. The table has around 1,700,000 distinct CDR3 sequences, 28% seen once. This clonotype was recorded many times. The V gene's germline CDR1 is ENHRY and CDR2 SYGVKD. CDR3 length: 16 residues. V was cut by 2 bases and J by 0 bases, with 14 bases left in between. The chain recombines TRBV10-3 with TRBJ2-7; the D call may be TRBD1 or TRBD2 (5 bases each). The clonotype comes from a woman in her thirties in good health. Input material: blood. The chain's CDR3 is CAISEPGRRSSYEQYF. In nucleotides, the CDR3 is TGTGCCATCAGTGAGCCGGGACGGAGGAGCTCCTACGAGCAGTACTTC.